This is a list of T cell receptor beta chains from one sample in a study of monozygotic twins with inflammatory bowel disease. TCRdb reprocessed the 5' RACE reads, with one entry per CDR3 protein and no DNA. Here the sample table reports approximately 400,000 distinct CDR3 sequences. Sequences were obtained from blood. These TCRs come from a human donor with ulcerative colitis or Crohn's disease, or a healthy co-twin of an affected twin (not recorded which). The CDR3 runs from the conserved cysteine through the conserved F or W.

v_gene	j_gene	CDR3aa
TRBV7-2	TRBJ2-4	CASSKQVFAKNIQYF
TRBV7-9	TRBJ1-3	CASSPGTRGNTIYF
TRBV6-1	TRBJ1-1	CASREQGGHMNTEAFF
TRBV5-1	TRBJ2-1	CASSLMSGSYNEQFF
TRBV19	TRBJ2-3	CASSLSRVDTQYF
TRBV12-3/TRBV12-4	TRBJ1-2	CASSFPGRAGYTF
TRBV19	TRBJ2-5	CASSFSSGAVQETQYF
TRBV7-2	TRBJ2-5	CASSFPGVETQYF
TRBV29-1	TRBJ1-1	CSVAKGGNTEAFF
TRBV6-5	TRBJ2-3	CASSSRTADSTDTQYF
TRBV27	TRBJ2-2	CASSIRLAEPIPGELFF
TRBV7-9	TRBJ2-7	CASSLGTSVEQYF
TRBV7-2	TRBJ1-1	CASSRDSWNTEAFF
TRBV15	TRBJ2-1	CATSREKTSGGGITYNEQFF
TRBV3-1	TRBJ1-1	CASSQGRDTEAFF
TRBV11-2	TRBJ2-2	CASSLDRGIAGELFF
TRBV20-1	TRBJ2-7	CSANRGMNSGLYEQYF
TRBV6-5	TRBJ2-2	CASSYSVGATNTGELFF
TRBV5-1	TRBJ2-7	CASSLENTIYEQYF
TRBV7-2	TRBJ2-7	CASSSDSDNYEQYF
TRBV7-9	TRBJ1-2	CASSGNGGNYGYTF
TRBV27	TRBJ2-7	CASSLTKGYEQYF
TRBV4-2	TRBJ1-2	CASSQDRGRTYGYTF
TRBV7-2	TRBJ2-2	CASSLSSVGAGELFF
TRBV4-3	TRBJ2-1	CASSQEEGRFLVDEQFF
TRBV4-3	TRBJ1-4	CASSQDQFEGANEKLFF
TRBV29-1	TRBJ2-2	CSVGKGGGAGELFF
TRBV20-1	TRBJ2-7	CSARVRGAYEQYF
TRBV2	TRBJ2-3	CASRGGGTDTQYF
TRBV7-9	TRBJ2-7	CASTFGDSTYEQYF
TRBV5-1	TRBJ2-6	CASSLDRVSLEANVLTF
TRBV12-3/TRBV12-4	TRBJ1-2	CASSLGDGGYTF
TRBV20-1	TRBJ2-7	CSARADSGEQYF
TRBV19	TRBJ2-1	CASSIYGGEANEQFF
TRBV12-3/TRBV12-4	TRBJ2-7	CASSGAATREQYF
TRBV4-1	TRBJ2-7	CASSPPLGGSYEQYF
TRBV19	TRBJ1-6	CASKKTVTYNSPLHF
TRBV15	TRBJ1-5	CATSRAGGAKNQPQHF
TRBV5-1	TRBJ1-2	CASSLSGTYGYTF
TRBV11-2	TRBJ1-2	CASSPDRRNYGYTF
TRBV11-2	TRBJ2-7	CASKNLRDRTYEQYF
TRBV6-1	TRBJ1-6	CASRGTGVVSPLHF
TRBV7-9	TRBJ1-1	CASSPRRQGRTEAFF
TRBV29-1	TRBJ1-3	CSVEVRGTGNTIYF